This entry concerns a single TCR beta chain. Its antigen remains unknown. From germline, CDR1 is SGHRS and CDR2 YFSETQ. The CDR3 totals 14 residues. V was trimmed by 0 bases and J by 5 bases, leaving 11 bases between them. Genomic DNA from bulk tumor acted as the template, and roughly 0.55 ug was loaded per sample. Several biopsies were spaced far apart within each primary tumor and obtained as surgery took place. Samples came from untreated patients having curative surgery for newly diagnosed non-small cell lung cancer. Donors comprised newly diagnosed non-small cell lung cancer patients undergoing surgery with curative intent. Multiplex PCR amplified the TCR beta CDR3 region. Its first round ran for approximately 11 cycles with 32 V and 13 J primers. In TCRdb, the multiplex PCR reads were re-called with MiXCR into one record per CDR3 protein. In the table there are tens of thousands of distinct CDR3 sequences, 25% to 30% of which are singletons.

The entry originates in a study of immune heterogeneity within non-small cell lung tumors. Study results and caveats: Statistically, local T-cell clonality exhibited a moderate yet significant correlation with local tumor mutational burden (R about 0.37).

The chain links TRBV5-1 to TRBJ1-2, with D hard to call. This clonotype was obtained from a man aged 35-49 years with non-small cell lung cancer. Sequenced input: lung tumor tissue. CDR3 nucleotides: TGCGCCAGCAGCTTGGCCGGAGGGAGATATGGCTACACCTTC. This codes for CASSLAGGRYGYTF. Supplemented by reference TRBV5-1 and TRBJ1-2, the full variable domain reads KAGVTQTPRYLIKTRGQQVTLSCSPISGHRSVSWYQQTPGQGLQFLFEYFSETQRNKGNFPGRFSGRQFSNSRSEMNVSTLELGDSALYLCASSLAGGRYGYTFGSGTRLTVV.